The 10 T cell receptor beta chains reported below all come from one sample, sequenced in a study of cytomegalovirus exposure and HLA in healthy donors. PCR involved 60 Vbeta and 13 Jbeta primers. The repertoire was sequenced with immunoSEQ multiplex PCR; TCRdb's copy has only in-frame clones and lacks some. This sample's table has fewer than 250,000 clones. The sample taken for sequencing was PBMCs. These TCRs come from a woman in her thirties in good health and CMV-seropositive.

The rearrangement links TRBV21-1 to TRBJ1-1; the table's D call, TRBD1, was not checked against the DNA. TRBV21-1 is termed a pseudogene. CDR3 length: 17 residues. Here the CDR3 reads CASSFLQGLTFRAEAFF. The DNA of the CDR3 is TGTGCCAGCAGCTTCCTTCAGGGCCTGACATTCAGGGCTGAAGCTTTCTTT.

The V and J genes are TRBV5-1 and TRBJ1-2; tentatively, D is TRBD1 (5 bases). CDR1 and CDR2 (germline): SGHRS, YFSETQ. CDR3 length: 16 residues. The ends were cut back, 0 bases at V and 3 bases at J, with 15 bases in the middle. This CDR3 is CASSLDWGPGYYGYTF. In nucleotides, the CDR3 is TGCGCCAGCAGCTTGGACTGGGGCCCTGGGTACTATGGCTACACCTTC.

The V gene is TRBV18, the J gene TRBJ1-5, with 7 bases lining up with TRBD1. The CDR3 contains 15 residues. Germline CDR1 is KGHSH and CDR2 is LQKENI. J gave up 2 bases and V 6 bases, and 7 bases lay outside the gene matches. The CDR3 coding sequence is TGTGCCAGCTCCCCCACAGGGGCGCGCAATCAGCCCCAGCATTTT. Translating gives CASSPTGARNQPQHF. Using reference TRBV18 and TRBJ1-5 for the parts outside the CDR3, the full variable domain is NAGVMQNPRHLVRRRGQEARLRCSPMKGHSHVYWYRQLPEEGLKFMVYLQKENIIDESGMPKERFSAEFPKEGPSILRIQQVVRGDSAAYFCASSPTGARNQPQHFGDGTRLSIL.

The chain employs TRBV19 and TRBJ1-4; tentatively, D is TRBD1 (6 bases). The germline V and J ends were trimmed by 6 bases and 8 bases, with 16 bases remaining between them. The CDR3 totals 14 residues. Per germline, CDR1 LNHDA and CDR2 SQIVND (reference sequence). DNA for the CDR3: TGTGCCAGTAGACAGACACAGGGAGGGGAAAAACTGTTTTTT. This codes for CASRQTQGGEKLFF.

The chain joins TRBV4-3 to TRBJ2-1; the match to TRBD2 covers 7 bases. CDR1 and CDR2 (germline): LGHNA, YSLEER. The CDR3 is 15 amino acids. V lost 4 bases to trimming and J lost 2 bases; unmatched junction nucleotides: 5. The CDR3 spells CASSRTSSTYNEQFF. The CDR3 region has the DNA TGCGCCAGCAGCCGGACTAGTAGCACCTACAATGAGCAGTTCTTC.

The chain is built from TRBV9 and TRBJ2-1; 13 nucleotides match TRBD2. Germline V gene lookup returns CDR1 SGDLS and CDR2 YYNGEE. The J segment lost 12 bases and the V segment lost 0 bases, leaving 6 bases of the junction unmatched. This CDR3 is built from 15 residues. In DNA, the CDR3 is TGTGCCAGCAGCGTAGCCGGACTAGCGGGAGAGGCGCAGTTCTTC. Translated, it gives CASSVAGLAGEAQFF.

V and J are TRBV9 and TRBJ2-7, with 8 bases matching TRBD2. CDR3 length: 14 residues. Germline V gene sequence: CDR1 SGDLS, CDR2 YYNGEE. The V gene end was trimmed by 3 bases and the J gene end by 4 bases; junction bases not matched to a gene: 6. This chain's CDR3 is CASSAGGGGYEQYF. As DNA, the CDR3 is TGTGCCAGCAGCGCCGGGGGGGGCGGGTACGAGCAGTACTTC. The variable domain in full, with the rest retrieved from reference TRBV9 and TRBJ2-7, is DSGVTQTPKHLITATGQRVTLRCSPRSGDLSVYWYQQSLDQGLQFLIQYYNGEERAKGNILERFSAQQFPDLHSELNLSSLELGDSALYFCASSAGGGGYEQYFGPGTRLTVT.

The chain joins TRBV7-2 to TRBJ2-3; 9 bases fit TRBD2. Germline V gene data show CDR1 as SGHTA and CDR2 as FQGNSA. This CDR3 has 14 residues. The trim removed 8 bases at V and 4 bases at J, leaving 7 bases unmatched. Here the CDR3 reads CASAGGSLADTQYF. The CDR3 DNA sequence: TGTGCCAGCGCGGGGGGGAGTCTCGCAGATACGCAGTATTTT.

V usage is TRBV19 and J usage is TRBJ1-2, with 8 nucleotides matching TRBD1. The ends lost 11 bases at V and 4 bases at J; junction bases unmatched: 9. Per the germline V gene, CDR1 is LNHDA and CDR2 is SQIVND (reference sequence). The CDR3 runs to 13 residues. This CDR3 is CAARRTGLYGYTF. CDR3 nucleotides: TGTGCCGCGCGTAGGACAGGGCTCTATGGCTACACCTTC. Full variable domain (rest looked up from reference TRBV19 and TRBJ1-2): DGGITQSPKYLFRKEGQNVTLSCEQNLNHDAMYWYRQDPGQGLRLIYYSQIVNDFQKGDIAEGYSVSREKKESFPLTVTSAQKNPTAFYLCAARRTGLYGYTFGSGTRLTVV.

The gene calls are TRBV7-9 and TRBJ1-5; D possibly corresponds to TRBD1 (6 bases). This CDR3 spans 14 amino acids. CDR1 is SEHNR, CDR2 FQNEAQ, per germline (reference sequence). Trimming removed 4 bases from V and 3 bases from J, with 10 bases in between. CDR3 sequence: CASSYGQLNQPQHF. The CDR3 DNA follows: TGTGCCAGCAGCTATGGACAGCTCAATCAGCCCCAGCATTTT.